One T cell receptor (beta chain) is described in this entry. This specimen comes from a study of blood T cell repertoires in COVID-19. Across the study: The cDNA or gDNA used as material had been derived from T cells, B-cell-depleted T cells, or PBMCs.

Assay: immunoSEQ multiplex PCR; the TCRdb copy retains only in-frame clones and omits some. Found here are around 220,000 clones, 70% to 90% of them singletons; the top ten hold about 2.1%. Sequences were obtained from peripheral blood. The receptor was derived from a woman aged 40 to 50 who had recovered from COVID-19.

The CDR3 nucleotides read TGTGCCAGCAGCTGGGGTAGACGGGGGGGCCGACATACGCAGTATTTT. It is translated as CASSWGRRGGRHTQYF. The chain links TRBV7-2 to TRBJ2-3; 8 nucleotides agree with TRBD2. Trimming cost V 4 bases and J 7 bases; bases outside gene matches: 13. CDR1 and CDR2 from the germline V gene are SGHTA and FQGNSA. The length of the CDR3 is 16 residues.